Given below is one TCR beta chain in context. The CDR3 is 13 residues long. Germline CDR1 is SGHRS and CDR2 is YFSETQ. Trimming took off 4 bases at V and 1 base at J, with 8 bases between the two ends. The sample belongs to a study of PD-1 blockade in mismatch repair-deficient tumors. TCR sequencing covered a few patients who responded to pembrolizumab. Assay used: immunoSEQ multiplex PCR; TCRdb lists only in-frame clones, some missing. The table shows around 51,000 clones, with approximately 81% occurring only once. The clonotype comes from an adult with mismatch repair-deficient cancer. V is TRBV5-1 and J is TRBJ1-1; unclear D gene. The sample here was peripheral blood, taken roughly 19 weeks after starting pembrolizumab. The DNA of the CDR3 is TGCGCCAGCAGCCCCGATTCGAACACTGAAGCTTTCTTT. Its translation: CASSPDSNTEAFF.